This T cell receptor beta chain was obtained from a study of cytomegalovirus exposure and HLA in healthy donors. PCR primers comprised 60 Vbeta and 13 Jbeta primers. The authors' processing: The authors later counted 65 million to 80 million unique TCR beta chains, about 11 million of them shared. This table comes from immunoSEQ multiplex PCR, and its TCRdb copy is limited to in-frame clones, with some not included. For V, J and clone size, that table is used; D and trimming come from the DNA. The table includes 150,000 or so clones, about 80% detected once. Notes on the study in general: Information on immune exposure was restricted to one variable (CMV serostatus).

About this clone itself: Its antigen is still unknown.

Material for sequencing was PBMCs. This clonotype was obtained from a man aged 35-49 years in good health and CMV-seropositive.

The CDR3, as DNA: TGTGCCAGCAGCTCCGAGACAGGAAAGGCTGAAGCTTTCTTT. Protein sequence: CASSSETGKAEAFF. V and J are TRBV9 and TRBJ1-1, with D possibly matching TRBD1 (6 bases). Germline CDR1 reads SGDLS; CDR2 reads YYNGEE. The length of the CDR3 is 14 residues. The V end was cut by 4 bases, the J end by 6 bases, with 16 bases between. Drawing the rest from reference TRBV9 and TRBJ1-1, the complete variable domain is DSGVTQTPKHLITATGQRVTLRCSPRSGDLSVYWYQQSLDQGLQFLIQYYNGEERAKGNILERFSAQQFPDLHSELNLSSLELGDSALYFCASSSETGKAEAFFGQGTRLTVV.